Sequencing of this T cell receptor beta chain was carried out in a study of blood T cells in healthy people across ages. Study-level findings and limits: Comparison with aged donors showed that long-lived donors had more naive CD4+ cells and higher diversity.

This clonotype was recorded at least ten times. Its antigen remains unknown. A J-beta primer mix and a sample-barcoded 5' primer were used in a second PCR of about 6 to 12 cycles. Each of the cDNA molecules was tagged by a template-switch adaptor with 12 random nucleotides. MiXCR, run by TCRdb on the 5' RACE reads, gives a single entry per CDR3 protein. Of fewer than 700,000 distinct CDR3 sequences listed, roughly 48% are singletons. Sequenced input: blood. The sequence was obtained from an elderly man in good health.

CDR3 amino acids: CASNPAGGSTDTQYF. CDR3 DNA: TGTGCCAGCAACCCAGCGGGGGGATCCACAGATACGCAGTATTTT. This chain links TRBV6-5 with TRBJ2-3, with 9 bases matching TRBD2. V trimming: 7 bases; J trimming: 2 bases; junction bases outside the gene matches: 7. Germline CDR1 and CDR2: MNHEY and SVGAGI. The CDR3 contains 15 residues.